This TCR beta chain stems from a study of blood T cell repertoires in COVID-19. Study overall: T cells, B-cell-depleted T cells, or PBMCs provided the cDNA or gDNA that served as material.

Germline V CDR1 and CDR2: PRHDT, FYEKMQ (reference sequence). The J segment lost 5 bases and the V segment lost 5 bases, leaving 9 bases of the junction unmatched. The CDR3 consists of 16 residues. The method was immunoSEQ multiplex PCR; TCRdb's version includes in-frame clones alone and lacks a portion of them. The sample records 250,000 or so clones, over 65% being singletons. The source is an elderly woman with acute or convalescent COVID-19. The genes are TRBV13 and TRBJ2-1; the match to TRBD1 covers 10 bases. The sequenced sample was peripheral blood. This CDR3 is CASSIPRTGGNNEQFF. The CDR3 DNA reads TGTGCCAGCAGCATCCCAAGGACAGGGGGGAACAATGAGCAGTTCTTC.